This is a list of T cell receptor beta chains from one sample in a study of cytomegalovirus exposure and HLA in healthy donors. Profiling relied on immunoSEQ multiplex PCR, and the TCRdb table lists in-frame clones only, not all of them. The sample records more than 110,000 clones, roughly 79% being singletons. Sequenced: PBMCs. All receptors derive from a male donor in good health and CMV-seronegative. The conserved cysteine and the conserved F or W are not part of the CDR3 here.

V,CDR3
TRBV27,ASREGTGQGRNEQF
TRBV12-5,ASGPFPKQGAPGNTIY
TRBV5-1,ASSLHLAGSSYEQY
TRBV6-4,ASSRLAGGTEGRNEQF
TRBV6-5,ASSPTRARPEAF
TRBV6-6,ASSYSGEDTEAF
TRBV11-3,ASSRLAGMDTQY
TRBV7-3,ASSLTRAGKETQY
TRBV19,ASSIGVEVPWAF
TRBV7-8,ASRDPALGPYGYT
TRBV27,ASSKQGATEAF
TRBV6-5,ASSRSGGGYT
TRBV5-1,ASSLDDSNTEAF
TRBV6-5,ASRRPPGDTEAF
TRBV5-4,ASSLGQTSGANVLT
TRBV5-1,ASSPGLAGGRTYNEQF
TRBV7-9,ASSYPTGEAF
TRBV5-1,ASSYRDRAYPQETQY
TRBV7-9,ASSSWDSELLSNQPQH
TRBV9,ASSVEGQGLFGELF
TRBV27,ASRRGQVGTNEKLF
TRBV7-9,ASSLDSQNYGYT
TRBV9,ASSVGTGYGYT
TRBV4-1,ASTETSAFSNEQF
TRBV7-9,ASSLPSGNTIY
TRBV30,AWSLRDRGNTEAF
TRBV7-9,ASSLVLEDEAF
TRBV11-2,ASSRNQIGATNEKLF
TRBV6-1,ASSGDSYTQY
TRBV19,ATHGRTPGTYEQY
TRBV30,AWSGGGNTIY
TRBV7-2,ASSPQGRGTEAF
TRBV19,ASSETSTGNNEKLF
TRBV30,ALLDRGLGYT
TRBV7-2,ASSPPGQGDSPLH
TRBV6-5,ASSYARQEVNTEAF
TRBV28,ASSLGSGVLETQY
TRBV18,ASSREGQGNSPLH
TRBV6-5,ASSLWTGREKLF
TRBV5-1,ASSLGHEETQY